This T cell receptor beta chain was captured in a study of beta chain features in type 1 diabetes. Study-wide results and caveats: In every one of the four CD4+ subsets, TCRB CDR3s were moderately but significantly shorter in Type 1 diabetes patients.

The CDR3 has 14 residues. Trimming cost V 0 bases and J 5 bases, with 8 bases left between them. Germline V gene data show CDR1 as SGHDN and CDR2 as FVKESK. Regarding this clone: The antigen is undetermined.

As every portion of the isolated RNA was reverse transcribed, the sequencing read expressed TCRB transcripts. The assay was immunoSEQ multiplex PCR, and TCRdb's table has in-frame clones only and misses some. The sample shows a few hundred thousand clones, 10% to 15% of them seen only once. Material for sequencing was naive CD4+ T cells from blood. This clonotype originated in a woman aged 18-29 years with type 1 diabetes. The genes are TRBV14 and TRBJ2-1; D gene ambiguous. The DNA of the CDR3 is TGTGCCAGCAGCCAAGATTACCAGAACAATGAGCAGTTCTTC. The encoded protein is CASSQDYQNNEQFF.